Following are 8 T cell receptor beta chains from one sample sequenced in a study of monozygotic twins with inflammatory bowel disease. Following a re-call of the 5' RACE reads, TCRdb has one entry per CDR3 protein and lacks DNA. Its table lists hundreds of thousands of distinct CDR3 sequences. Sequenced input: blood. The receptors shown here come from a human donor with ulcerative colitis or Crohn's disease, or a healthy co-twin of an affected twin (not recorded which).

The J gene is TRBJ1-6, the V gene TRBV7-2; TCRdb's D call of TRBD1 is untestable without DNA. CDR1 SGHTA and CDR2 FQGNSA come from the germline V gene. The CDR3 covers 16 residues. The CDR3 protein is CASSFSQGTHNSPLHF.

The V gene is TRBV7-9, the J gene TRBJ2-2. Germline V gene sequence: CDR1 SEHNR, CDR2 FQNEAQ (reference sequence). The CDR3 runs to 11 residues. CDR3 in amino acids: CASSSTGELFF.

V gene TRBV7-2 combines with J gene TRBJ2-7; the D gene TCRdb calls, TRBD1, cannot be checked with no DNA. Looked up from germline, CDR1 is SGHTA and CDR2 is FQGNSA. This CDR3 is built from 15 residues. This CDR3 is CASSRPSSGAYEQYF.

The CDR3 protein is CASSPPNLYGYTF. The rearrangement links TRBV18 to TRBJ1-2. From germline, CDR1 is KGHSH and CDR2 LQKENI. CDR3 length equals 13 residues.

The chain combines TRBV5-1 with TRBJ1-2. This CDR3 comprises 13 residues. CDR1 is SGHRS and CDR2 is YFSETQ in the germline V gene. The CDR3 here is CASSQAKNYGYTF.

The chain combines TRBV5-1 with TRBJ1-6; absent DNA, TCRdb's TRBD1 call cannot be checked. The CDR3 length is 15 residues. The germline V gene has CDR1 SGHRS and CDR2 YFSETQ. The CDR3 region is CASSLRQEGNSPLHF.

This CDR3 reads CAWSGETGTGGLPQHF. V usage is TRBV30 and J usage is TRBJ1-5; there is no DNA to check the TCRdb D call of TRBD1. CDR1 is GTSNPN, CDR2 SVGIG, per germline (reference sequence). This CDR3 has 16 amino acids.

The chain employs TRBV6-5 and TRBJ2-3; as DNA is missing, the TRBD1 call by TCRdb cannot be tested. The germline V gene encodes CDR1 MNHEY and CDR2 SVGAGI. The CDR3 extends over 17 amino acids. This chain's CDR3 is CASSYGSSVVGGDTQYF.